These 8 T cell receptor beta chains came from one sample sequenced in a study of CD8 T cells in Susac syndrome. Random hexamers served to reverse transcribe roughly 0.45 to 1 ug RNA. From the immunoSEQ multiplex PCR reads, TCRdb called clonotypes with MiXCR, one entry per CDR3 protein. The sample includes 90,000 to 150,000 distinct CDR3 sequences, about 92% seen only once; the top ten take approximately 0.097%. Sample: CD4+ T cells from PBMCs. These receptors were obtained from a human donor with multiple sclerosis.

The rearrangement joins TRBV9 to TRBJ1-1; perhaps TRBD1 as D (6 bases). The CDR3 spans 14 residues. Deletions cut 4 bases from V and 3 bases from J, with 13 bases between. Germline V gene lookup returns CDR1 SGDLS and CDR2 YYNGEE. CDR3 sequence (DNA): TGTGCCAGCAGCCTAAGACAGGATGACACTGAAGCTTTCTTT. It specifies CASSLRQDDTEAFF.

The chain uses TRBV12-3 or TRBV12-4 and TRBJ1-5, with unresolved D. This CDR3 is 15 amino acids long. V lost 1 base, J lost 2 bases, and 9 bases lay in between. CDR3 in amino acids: CASSLGSPGNQPQHF. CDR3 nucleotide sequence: TGTGCCAGCAGTTTAGGCTCACCGGGCAATCAGCCCCAGCATTTT.

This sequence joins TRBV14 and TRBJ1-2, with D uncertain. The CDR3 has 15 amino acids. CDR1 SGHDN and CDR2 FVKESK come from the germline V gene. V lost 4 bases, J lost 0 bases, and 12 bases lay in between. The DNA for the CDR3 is TGTGCCAGCAGCCCCTCCGTGTACCCTAACTATGGCTACACCTTC. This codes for CASSPSVYPNYGYTF.

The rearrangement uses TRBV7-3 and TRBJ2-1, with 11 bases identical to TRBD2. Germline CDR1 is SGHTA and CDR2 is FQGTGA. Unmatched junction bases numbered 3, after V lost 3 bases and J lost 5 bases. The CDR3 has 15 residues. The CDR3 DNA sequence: TGTGCCAGCAGCTTGCTAGCGGGGGGCCACAATGAGCAGTTCTTC. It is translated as CASSLLAGGHNEQFF.

CDR3 in amino acids: CASSQSEGGWYAEAFF. The DNA of the CDR3 is TGTGCCAGCAGCCAATCGGAGGGGGGTTGGTACGCTGAAGCTTTCTTT. This chain joins TRBV4-2 and TRBJ1-1, with D perhaps matching TRBD1 (6 bases). V dropped 2 bases and J dropped 6 bases, with 19 bases sitting between them. The CDR3 is 16 amino acids. The V gene's germline CDR1 is LGHNA and CDR2 YNFKEQ.

Here the CDR3 reads CASSRRYPNTGELFF. The CDR3 DNA is TGTGCCAGTTCAAGGAGGTACCCGAACACCGGGGAGCTGTTTTTT. This chain joins TRBV28 and TRBJ2-2, with D tentatively TRBD2 (5 bases). Per germline, CDR1 MDHEN and CDR2 SYDVKM. V shed 9 bases and J shed 0 bases, with 14 bases lying between them. The CDR3 has 15 residues.

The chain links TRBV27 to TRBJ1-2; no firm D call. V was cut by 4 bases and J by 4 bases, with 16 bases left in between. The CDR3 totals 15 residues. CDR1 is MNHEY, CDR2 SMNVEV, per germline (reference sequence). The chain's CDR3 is CASSSSRGVGYGYTF. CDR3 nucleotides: TGTGCCAGCAGTTCATCCCGCGGGGTGGGCTATGGCTACACCTTC.

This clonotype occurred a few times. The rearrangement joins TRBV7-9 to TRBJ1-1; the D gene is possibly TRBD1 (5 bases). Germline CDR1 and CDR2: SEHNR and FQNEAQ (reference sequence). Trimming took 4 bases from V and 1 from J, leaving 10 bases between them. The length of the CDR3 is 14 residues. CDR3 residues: CASSSGLGNTEAFF. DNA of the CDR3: TGTGCCAGCAGCTCGGGACTGGGGAACACTGAAGCTTTCTTT. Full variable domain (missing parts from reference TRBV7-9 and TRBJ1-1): DTGVSQNPRHKITKRGQNVTFRCDPISEHNRLYWYRQTLGQGPEFLTYFQNEAQLEKSRLLSDRFSAERPKGSFSTLEIQRTEQGDSAMYLCASSSGLGNTEAFFGQGTRLTVV.